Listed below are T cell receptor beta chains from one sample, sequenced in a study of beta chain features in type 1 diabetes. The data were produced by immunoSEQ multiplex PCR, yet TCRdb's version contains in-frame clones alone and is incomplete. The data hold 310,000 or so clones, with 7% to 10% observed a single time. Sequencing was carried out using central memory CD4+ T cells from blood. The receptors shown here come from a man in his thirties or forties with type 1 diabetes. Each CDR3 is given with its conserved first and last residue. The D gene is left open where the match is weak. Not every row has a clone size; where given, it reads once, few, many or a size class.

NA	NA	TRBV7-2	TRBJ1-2	TGTGCCAGCAGCGCCGATACTAACTATGGCTACACCTTC	CASSADTNYGYTF
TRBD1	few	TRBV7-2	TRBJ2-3	TGTGCCAGCAGCTTGACAGGGTACGCAGATACGCAGTATTTT	CASSLTGYADTQYF
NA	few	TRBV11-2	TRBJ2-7	TGTGCCAGCAGCTCCACTGGGGGCGTCTACGAGCAGTACTTC	CASSSTGGVYEQYF
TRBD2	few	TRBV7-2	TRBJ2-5	TGTGCCAGCAGCTTGAGACTAGCGGTCTACCAAGAGACCCAGTACTTC	CASSLRLAVYQETQYF
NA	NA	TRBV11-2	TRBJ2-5	TGTGCCAGCAGCTTAGGCAGCACAGAGACCCAGTACTTC	CASSLGSTETQYF
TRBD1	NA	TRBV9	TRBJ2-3	TGTGCCAGCAGCGTGGGGACAGGGGGTTTCTCAGATACGCAGTATTTT	CASSVGTGGFSDTQYF
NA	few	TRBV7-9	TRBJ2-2	TGTGCCAGCAGCCCAACGGCGTCCGGGGAGCTGTTTTTT	CASSPTASGELFF
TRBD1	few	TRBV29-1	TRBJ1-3	TGCAGCGCCTTAACAGGGGGCGCCTCTGGAAACACCATATATTTT	CSALTGGASGNTIYF
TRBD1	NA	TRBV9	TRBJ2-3	TGTGCCAGCAGCGTGGGGACAGTAAGAGATACGCAGTATTTT	CASSVGTVRDTQYF
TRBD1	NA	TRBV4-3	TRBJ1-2	TGCGCCAGCAGCCAAGAACAGGGGATTAACTATGGCTACACCTTC	CASSQEQGINYGYTF
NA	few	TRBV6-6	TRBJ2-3	TGTGCCAGCAGCCGGTTGCACACAGATACGCAGTATTTT	CASSRLHTDTQYF
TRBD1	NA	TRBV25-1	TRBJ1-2	TGTGCCAGCAGTGCTCGGACAGGGGCCTATGGCTACACCTTC	CASSARTGAYGYTF
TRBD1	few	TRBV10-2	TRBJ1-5	TGCGCCAGCAAGGGACAGTCGGATTTGCCCCAGCATTTT	CASKGQSDLPQHF
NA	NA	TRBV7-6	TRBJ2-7	TGTGCCAGCAGCTTTTCTAGCGAGAGCTCCTACGAGCAGTACTTC	CASSFSSESSYEQYF
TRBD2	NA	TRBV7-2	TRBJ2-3	TGTGCCAGCAGCTTAAGGGATAGCGGGGGAATGACAGATACGCAGTATTTT	CASSLRDSGGMTDTQYF
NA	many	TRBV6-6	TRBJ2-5	TGTGCCACTGGTCGCGGGCTGGGGGAGACCCAGTACTTC	CATGRGLGETQYF
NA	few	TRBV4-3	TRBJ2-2	TGCGCCAGCAGCCCCTCGGTTAACACCGGGGAGCTGTTTTTT	CASSPSVNTGELFF
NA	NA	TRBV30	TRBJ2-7	TGTGCCTGGAGCCTCAGCTACGAGCAGTACTTC	CAWSLSYEQYF
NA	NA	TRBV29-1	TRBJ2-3	TGCAGCGGGCAGGGGACCGATGGCACAGATACGCAGTATTTT	CSGQGTDGTDTQYF
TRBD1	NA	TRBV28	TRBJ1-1	TGTGCCAGCAGTTCCTCTGGACAGGAGTTCGCTTTCTTT	CASSSSGQEFAFF
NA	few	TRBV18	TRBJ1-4	TGTGCCAGCTCACCAGGGTCAACAACTAATGAAAAACTGTTTTTT	CASSPGSTTNEKLFF
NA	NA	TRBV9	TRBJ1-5	TGTGCCAGCAGCGCCTCGGGAAGTGGCAATCAGCCCCAGCATTTT	CASSASGSGNQPQHF
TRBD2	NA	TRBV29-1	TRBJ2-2	TGCAGCGTGTTCTACAGGACCCTTGGGACTAGTACCGGGGAGCTGTTTTTT	CSVFYRTLGTSTGELFF
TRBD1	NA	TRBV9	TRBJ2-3	TGTGCCAGCAGCCTGAAGACAGGGGGAACAGATACGCAGTATTTT	CASSLKTGGTDTQYF
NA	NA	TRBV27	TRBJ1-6	TGTGCCAGCAGTTACCCGGGGTCAAGTTCACCCCTCCACTTT	CASSYPGSSSPLHF
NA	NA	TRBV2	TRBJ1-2	TGTGCCAGCAGTCGTGGACCGCGGGTGGAGAATGGCTACACCTTC	CASSRGPRVENGYTF
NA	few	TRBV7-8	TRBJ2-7	TGTGCCAGCAGCTTAACCTACGAGCAGTACTTC	CASSLTYEQYF
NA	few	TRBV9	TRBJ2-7	TGTGCCAGCAGCGCAGCGCCGGGACGGCAATCCTACGAGCAGTACTTC	CASSAAPGRQSYEQYF
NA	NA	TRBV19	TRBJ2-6	TGTGCCAGTAGTATCCTACACTCGGACCTCTCTGGGGCCAACGTCCTGACTTTC	CASSILHSDLSGANVLTF
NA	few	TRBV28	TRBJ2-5	TGTGCCAGCAGTTTACCCAGGGACATTCAAGAGACCCAGTACTTC	CASSLPRDIQETQYF
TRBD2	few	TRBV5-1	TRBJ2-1	TGCGCCAGCAGCTTGGCCCCGAGCGGGGGTGACAATGAGCAGTTCTTC	CASSLAPSGGDNEQFF
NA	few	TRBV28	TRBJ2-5	TGTGCTTCACTTAGCCCGACAGTGGGGGAGACCCAGTACTTC	CASLSPTVGETQYF
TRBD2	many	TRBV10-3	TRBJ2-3	TGTGCCATCAGTGAATCTAGCGGGAAAGGAGATACGCAGTATTTT	CAISESSGKGDTQYF
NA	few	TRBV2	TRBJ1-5	TGTGCCAGCAGTAGGGACAGCAATCAGCCCCAGCATTTT	CASSRDSNQPQHF